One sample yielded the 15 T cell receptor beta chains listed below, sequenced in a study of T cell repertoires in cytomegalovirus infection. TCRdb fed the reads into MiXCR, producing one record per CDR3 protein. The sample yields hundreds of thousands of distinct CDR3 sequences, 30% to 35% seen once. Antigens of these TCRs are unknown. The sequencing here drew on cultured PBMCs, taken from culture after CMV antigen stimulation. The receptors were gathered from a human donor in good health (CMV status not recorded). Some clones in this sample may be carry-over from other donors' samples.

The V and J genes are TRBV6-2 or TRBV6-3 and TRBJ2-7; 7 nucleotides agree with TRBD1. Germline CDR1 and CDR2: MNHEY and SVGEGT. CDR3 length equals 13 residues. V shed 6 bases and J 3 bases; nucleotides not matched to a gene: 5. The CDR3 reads CASRSSGGYEQYV. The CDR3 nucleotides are TGTGCCAGCAGATCATCAGGGGGCTACGAGCAGTACGTC.

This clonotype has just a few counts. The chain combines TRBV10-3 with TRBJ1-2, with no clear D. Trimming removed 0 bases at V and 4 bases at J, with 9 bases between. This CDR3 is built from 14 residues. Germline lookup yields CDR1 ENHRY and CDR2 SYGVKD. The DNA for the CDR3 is TGTGCCATCAGTGAGTCGTACGGGTCCTATGGCTACACCTTC. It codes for CAISESYGSYGYTF.

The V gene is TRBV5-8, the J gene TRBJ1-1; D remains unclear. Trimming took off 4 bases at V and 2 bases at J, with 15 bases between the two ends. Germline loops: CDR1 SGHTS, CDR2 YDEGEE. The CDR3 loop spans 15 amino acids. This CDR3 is CASSEGFVGNTEAFF. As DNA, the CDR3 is TGTGCCAGCAGCGAAGGGTTTGTGGGAAACACTGAAGCTTTCTTT.

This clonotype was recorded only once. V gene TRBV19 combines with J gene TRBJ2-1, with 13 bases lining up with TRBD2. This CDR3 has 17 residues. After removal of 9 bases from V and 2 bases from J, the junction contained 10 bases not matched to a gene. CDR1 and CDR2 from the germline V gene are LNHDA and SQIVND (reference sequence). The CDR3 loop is CASHGTSGKSAYNEQFF. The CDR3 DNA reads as TGTGCCAGCCATGGGACTAGCGGGAAATCGGCCTACAATGAGCAGTTCTTC.

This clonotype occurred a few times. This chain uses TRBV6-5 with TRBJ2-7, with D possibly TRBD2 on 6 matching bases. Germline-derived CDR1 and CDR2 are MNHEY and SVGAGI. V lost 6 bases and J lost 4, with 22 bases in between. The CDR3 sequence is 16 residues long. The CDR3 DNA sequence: TGTGCCAGCAGAACAACAGGAGCGGGCATGATTTACGAGCAGTACTTC. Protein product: CASRTTGAGMIYEQYF.

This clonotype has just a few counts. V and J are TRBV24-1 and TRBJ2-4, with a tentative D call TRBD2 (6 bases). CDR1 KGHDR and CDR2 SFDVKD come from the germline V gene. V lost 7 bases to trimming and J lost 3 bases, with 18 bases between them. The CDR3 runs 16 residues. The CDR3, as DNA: TGTGCCACCAGATCGACAACTTCGGGGGTCAAAAACATTCAGTACTTC. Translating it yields CATRSTTSGVKNIQYF.

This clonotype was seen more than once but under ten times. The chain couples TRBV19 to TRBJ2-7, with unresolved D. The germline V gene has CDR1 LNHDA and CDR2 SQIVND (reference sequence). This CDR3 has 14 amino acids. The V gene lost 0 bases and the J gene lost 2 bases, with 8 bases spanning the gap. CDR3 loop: CASSIDASPYEQYF. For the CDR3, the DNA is TGTGCCAGTAGTATAGATGCCAGTCCCTACGAGCAGTACTTC.

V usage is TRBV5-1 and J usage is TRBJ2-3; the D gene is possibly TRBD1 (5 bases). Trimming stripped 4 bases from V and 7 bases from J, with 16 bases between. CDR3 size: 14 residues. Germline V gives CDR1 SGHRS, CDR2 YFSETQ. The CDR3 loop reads CASSRKAGINTQYF. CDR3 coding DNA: TGCGCCAGCAGCCGAAAGGCAGGGATTAATACGCAGTATTTT.

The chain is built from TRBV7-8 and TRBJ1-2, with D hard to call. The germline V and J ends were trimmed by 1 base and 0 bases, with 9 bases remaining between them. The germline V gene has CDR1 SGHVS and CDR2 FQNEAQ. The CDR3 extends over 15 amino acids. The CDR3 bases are TGTGCCAGCAGCTTAGGGCGCCTGGCTAACTATGGCTACACCTTC. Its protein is CASSLGRLANYGYTF.

The CDR3 DNA sequence: TGTGCCAGCAGGCCGCTGGAGACGAACACTGAAGCTTTCTTT. Translating it yields CASRPLETNTEAFF. This chain joins TRBV27 and TRBJ1-1, with D uncertain. V dropped 6 bases and J dropped 1 base, with 12 bases sitting between them. Germline loops: CDR1 MNHEY, CDR2 SMNVEV (reference sequence). The CDR3 runs to 14 residues.

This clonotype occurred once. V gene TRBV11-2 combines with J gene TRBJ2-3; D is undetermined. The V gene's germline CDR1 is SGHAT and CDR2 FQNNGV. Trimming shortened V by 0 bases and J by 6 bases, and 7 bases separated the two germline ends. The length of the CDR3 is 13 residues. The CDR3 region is CASSLDRKDTQYF. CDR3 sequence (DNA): TGTGCCAGCAGCTTAGATCGGAAGGATACGCAGTATTTT.

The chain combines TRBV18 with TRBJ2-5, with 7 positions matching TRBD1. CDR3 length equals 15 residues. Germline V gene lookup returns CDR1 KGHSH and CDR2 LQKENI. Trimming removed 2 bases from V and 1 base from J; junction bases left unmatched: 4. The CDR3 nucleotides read TGTGCCAGCTCACCAGGAGACAGGGCCCAAGAGACCCAGTACTTC. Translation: CASSPGDRAQETQYF.

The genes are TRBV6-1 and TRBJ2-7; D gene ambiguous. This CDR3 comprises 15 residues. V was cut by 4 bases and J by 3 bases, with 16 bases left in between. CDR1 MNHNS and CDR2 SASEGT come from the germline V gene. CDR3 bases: TGTGCCAGCAGTGTATTTTCCCTCCCGAACTACGAGCAGTACTTC. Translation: CASSVFSLPNYEQYF.

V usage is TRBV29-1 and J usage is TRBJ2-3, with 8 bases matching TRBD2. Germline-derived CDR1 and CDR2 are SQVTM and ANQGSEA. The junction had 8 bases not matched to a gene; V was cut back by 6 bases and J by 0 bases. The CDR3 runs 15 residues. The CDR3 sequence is CSVGLPSGSTDTQYF. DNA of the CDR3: TGCAGCGTCGGACTTCCTAGCGGGAGCACAGATACGCAGTATTTT.

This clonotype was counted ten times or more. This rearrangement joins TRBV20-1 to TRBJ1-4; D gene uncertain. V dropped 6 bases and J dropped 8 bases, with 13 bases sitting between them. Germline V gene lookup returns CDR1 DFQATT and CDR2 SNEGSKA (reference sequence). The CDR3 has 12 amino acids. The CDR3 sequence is CSAPDLGEKLFF. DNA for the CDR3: TGCAGTGCCCCGGACCTAGGGGAAAAACTGTTTTTT.